The 23 T cell receptor beta chains below all came from one sample that was sequenced in a study of cytomegalovirus exposure and HLA in healthy donors. Researchers ran the PCR with 60 Vbeta and 13 Jbeta primers. Generated by immunoSEQ multiplex PCR, the TCRdb table keeps only in-frame clones and is missing some. The top ten hold over 1.1% of the sample, which has 150,000 to 190,000 clones, around 75% seen once. Input material: PBMCs. The receptors stem from a young man in good health and CMV-seronegative.

The chain carries TRBV28 and TRBJ1-1, with a possible D match to TRBD1 (6 bases). This CDR3 is 14 amino acids long. The germline V and J ends were trimmed by 3 bases and 5 bases, with 13 bases remaining between them. The germline V gene has CDR1 MDHEN and CDR2 SYDVKM. The DNA for the CDR3 is TGTGCCAGCAGTTTGGGGGCCACGGGGACTGAAGCTTTCTTT. Protein sequence: CASSLGATGTEAFF.

This sequence joins TRBV4-3 and TRBJ2-3; 7 bases fit TRBD2. Losses at the gene ends were 0 bases for V and 1 base for J; bases not matched to a gene: 4. The germline V gene has CDR1 LGHNA and CDR2 YSLEER. This CDR3 comprises 16 residues. CDR3 nucleotides: TGCGCCAGCAGCCAAGAGATCGCGGGAGGCACAGATACGCAGTATTTT. Translating it yields CASSQEIAGGTDTQYF.

This rearrangement joins TRBV6-5 to TRBJ1-3, with D perhaps matching TRBD1 (5 bases). Germline values: CDR1 MNHEY, CDR2 SVGAGI. The CDR3 loop spans 14 amino acids. V lost 6 bases and J lost 3, with 12 bases in between. The CDR3 DNA is TGTGCCAGCAGGATGGACACGAGTGGAAACACCATATATTTT. Its translation is CASRMDTSGNTIYF.

The chain employs TRBV7-9 and TRBJ1-2, with D uncertain. Germline V gives CDR1 SEHNR, CDR2 FQNEAQ (reference sequence). The CDR3 has 14 residues. V was clipped by 5 bases and J by 6 bases, with 16 bases between them. The CDR3 protein is CASSPAGSWNGYTF. The CDR3 coding sequence is TGTGCCAGCAGCCCGGCGGGGTCCTGGAATGGCTACACCTTC.

J is TRBJ1-2 and V is TRBV6-5; D unresolved. CDR3 length: 13 amino acids. With 2 bases removed from V and 6 bases from J, the gap between germline ends came to 10 bases. Germline-derived CDR1 and CDR2 are MNHEY and SVGAGI. CDR3 residues: CASSYGFGDGYTF. CDR3 nucleotides: TGTGCCAGCAGTTACGGGTTCGGGGATGGCTACACCTTC.

The V call is TRBV6-1, the J call TRBJ1-1; 12 bases match TRBD1. CDR1 and CDR2 from the germline V gene are MNHNS and SASEGT. The ends lost 1 base at V and 4 bases at J; junction bases unmatched: 10. This CDR3 is built from 18 residues. The CDR3 nucleotides are TGTGCCAGCAGTGAAGGGGACAGGGGGCGAAGGATCGGCACTGAAGCTTTCTTT. It specifies CASSEGDRGRRIGTEAFF.

The gene calls are TRBV2 and TRBJ2-7, with 10 bases that match TRBD1. Germline V lookup: CDR1 SNHLY, CDR2 FYNNEI. Trimming at V came to 3 bases and at J to 3 bases, leaving 14 bases not matched to a gene. This CDR3 comprises 18 residues. The CDR3: CASSEARQTGGFSYEQYF. As DNA, the CDR3 is TGTGCCAGCAGTGAGGCGCGACAGACAGGGGGCTTTAGCTACGAGCAGTACTTC.

J is TRBJ2-7 and V is TRBV11-2, with 7 bases identical to TRBD1. CDR1 is SGHAT and CDR2 is FQNNGV in the germline V gene. The CDR3 covers 15 residues. V shed 5 bases and J 6 bases; nucleotides not matched to a gene: 13. The CDR3 nucleotides are TGTGCCAGCAGCCCCATACCAGGGGGTTCGGGCGAGCAGTACTTC. It encodes CASSPIPGGSGEQYF.

CDR3 region: CASSQGRQGGYTIYF. CDR3 in DNA: TGCGCCAGCAGCCAAGGAAGACAGGGCGGTTACACCATATATTTT. This chain uses TRBV4-3 with TRBJ1-3; TRBD1 matches at 7 bases. V trimming: 1 base; J trimming: 8 bases; junction bases outside the gene matches: 8. CDR1 and CDR2 (germline): LGHNA, YSLEER. The CDR3 length is 15 residues.

The rearrangement joins TRBV19 to TRBJ1-2, with TRBD1 matching over 9 bases. The CDR3 is made up of 16 amino acids. The germline V gene has CDR1 LNHDA and CDR2 SQIVND (reference sequence). Trimming cost V 7 bases and J 0 bases; bases outside gene matches: 9. The CDR3 spells CASIDGTGLTNYGYTF. CDR3 coding DNA: TGTGCCAGTATCGATGGGACAGGGCTTACTAACTATGGCTACACCTTC.

V is TRBV4-1 and J is TRBJ2-1; tentatively, D is TRBD2 (5 bases). The germline CDR1 and CDR2 sequences are MGHRA and YSYEKL. This CDR3 has 15 amino acids. With 3 bases removed from V and 12 bases from J, the gap between germline ends came to 21 bases. The CDR3 DNA is TGCGCCAGCAGCCATCCACGGGGAAGGGAAGGTTGGCAGTTCTTC. Residues: CASSHPRGREGWQFF.

This clone was counted a few times. The chain recombines TRBV7-9 with TRBJ1-1; D unclear. Looked up from germline, CDR1 is SEHNR and CDR2 is FQNEAQ (reference sequence). CDR3 length: 13 residues. V was pared by 6 bases and J by 0 bases, with 8 bases between. The CDR3 spells CASSRSLNTEAFF. DNA of the CDR3: TGTGCCAGCAGTCGTAGTTTGAACACTGAAGCTTTCTTT.

This sequence joins TRBV11-2 and TRBJ1-2; 12 bases are a match to TRBD1. Trimming took 5 bases from V and 0 from J; bases not matched to a gene: 10. Germline V gives CDR1 SGHAT, CDR2 FQNNGV. CDR3 length: 18 amino acids. For the CDR3, the DNA is TGTGCCAGCAGCAACCTCCGGGACAGGGGGCCGGCTAACTATGGCTACACCTTC. Translation: CASSNLRDRGPANYGYTF.

The rearrangement uses TRBV7-2 and TRBJ2-5; possible D gene TRBD2, 5 bases. CDR1 and CDR2 (germline): SGHTA, FQGNSA. V dropped 2 bases and J dropped 9 bases, with 10 bases sitting between them. The CDR3 consists of 12 residues. DNA of the CDR3: TGTGCCAGCAGCTTACCGGCGAGGGCCCAGTACTTC. Encoded protein: CASSLPARAQYF. The whole variable domain, remainder taken from reference TRBV7-2 and TRBJ2-5, is GAGVSQSPSNKVTEKGKDVELRCDPISGHTALYWYRQSLGQGLEFLIYFQGNSAPDKSGLPSDRFSAERTGGSVSTLTIQRTQQEDSAVYLCASSLPARAQYFGPGTRLLVL.

The chain has TRBV5-1 and TRBJ1-1; no reliable D call. The CDR3 covers 14 residues. Per germline, CDR1 SGHRS and CDR2 YFSETQ. Trimming cost V 0 bases and J 1 base, with 7 bases left between them. CDR3: CASSLGAANTEAFF. CDR3 DNA: TGCGCCAGCAGCTTGGGGGCAGCGAACACTGAAGCTTTCTTT.

The CDR3 region is CASSGTSGSTGELFF. In DNA form, the CDR3 reads TGTGCCAGCAGTGGGACTAGCGGGAGCACCGGGGAGCTGTTTTTT. The gene calls are TRBV6-4 and TRBJ2-2; 13 bases align to TRBD2. V trimming: 4 bases; J trimming: 4 bases; junction bases outside the gene matches: 0. CDR1 and CDR2 (germline): MRHNA, SNTAGT. There are 15 residues in the CDR3.

The chain has TRBV5-1 and TRBJ2-1, with a weak D call TRBD2 (5 bases). The V gene lost 3 bases and the J gene lost 10 bases, with 11 bases spanning the gap. The length of the CDR3 is 12 residues. Germline-derived CDR1 and CDR2 are SGHRS and YFSETQ. The CDR3 DNA is TGCGCCAGCAGCTACGGAGGAAGGGAGCAGTTCTTC. Protein sequence: CASSYGGREQFF. The full variable domain, its missing parts supplied by reference TRBV5-1 and TRBJ2-1, is KAGVTQTPRYLIKTRGQQVTLSCSPISGHRSVSWYQQTPGQGLQFLFEYFSETQRNKGNFPGRFSGRQFSNSRSEMNVSTLELGDSALYLCASSYGGREQFFGPGTRLTVL.

The gene calls are TRBV1 and TRBJ1-5; the D call in the table, TRBD1, was not verified against the DNA. TRBV1 is classified as a pseudogene. The CDR3 contains 19 residues. In nucleotides, the CDR3 is TGCACCAGCAGCCAAGATCGAACAGGGTTTTTTGAGGGCAATCAGCCCCAGCATTTT. Its translation: CTSSQDRTGFFEGNQPQHF.

The genes are TRBV19 and TRBJ2-2, with TRBD2 as a possible D gene (6 bases). Germline V lookup: CDR1 LNHDA, CDR2 SQIVND (reference sequence). CDR3 size: 14 residues. The germline V and J ends were trimmed by 5 bases and 6 bases, with 13 bases remaining between them. The CDR3 DNA reads as TGTGCCAGTAGTCCAGGAGGAGGGCCCGGGGAGCTGTTTTTT. This encodes CASSPGGGPGELFF.

The rearrangement links TRBV5-1 to TRBJ2-1, with 7 bases aligning to TRBD2. The junction had 11 bases not matched to a gene; V was cut back by 2 bases and J by 0 bases. Germline loops: CDR1 SGHRS, CDR2 YFSETQ. This CDR3 contains 18 residues. The CDR3 sequence: CASSFLDLGGSSYNEQFF. The DNA of the CDR3 is TGCGCCAGCAGCTTTTTAGACTTGGGCGGGAGCTCCTACAATGAGCAGTTCTTC.

The V call is TRBV12-5, the J call TRBJ2-2, with D possibly TRBD1 on 5 matching bases. Trimming pared 2 bases from V and 1 base from J, leaving 11 bases between. Germline V gene lookup returns CDR1 LGHNT and CDR2 FRNRAP. This CDR3 comprises 16 residues. This CDR3 reads CASGLSPDRNTGELFF. CDR3 in DNA: TGTGCTAGTGGTTTGTCTCCCGACAGGAACACCGGGGAGCTGTTTTTT. Based on the CDR3 plus reference TRBV12-5 and TRBJ2-2, the full variable domain is DARVTQTPRHKVTEMGQEVTMRCQPILGHNTVFWYRQTMMQGLELLAYFRNRAPLDDSGMPKDRFSAEMPDATLATLKIQPSEPRDSAVYFCASGLSPDRNTGELFFGEGSRLTVL.

The chain carries TRBV7-2 and TRBJ1-4; D is ambiguous. With 5 bases removed from V and 3 bases from J, the gap between germline ends came to 10 bases. The CDR3 is 14 residues long. Germline V CDR1 and CDR2: SGHTA, FQGNSA. The CDR3 DNA reads as TGTGCCAGCAGCCAGACGGGTTCTAATGAAAAACTGTTTTTT. Protein product: CASSQTGSNEKLFF.

The genes are TRBV27 and TRBJ1-4, with 9 bases fitting TRBD1. The germline CDR1 and CDR2 sequences are MNHEY and SMNVEV (reference sequence). The CDR3 length is 15 residues. V was clipped by 5 bases and J by 8 bases; unmatched bases: 9. In DNA, the CDR3 is TGTGCCAGCAGTCCCACCGGGACAGGGCGCGAAAAACTGTTTTTT. Residues: CASSPTGTGREKLFF.